These 15 T cell receptor beta chains share one sample of origin, sequenced in a study of OX40 agonist ivuxolimab in advanced cancers. TCRdb's copy holds only in-frame clones and misses some; the assay was immunoSEQ multiplex PCR. The sample includes approximately 23,000 clones, about 88% of them seen just once. Specimen: CD4+ or CD8+ T cells sorted from blood, collected in a trial of the OX40 agonist ivuxolimab. The receptors come from an adult with an advanced solid tumor such as melanoma, head and neck, liver or kidney cancer.

The gene calls are TRBV4-1 and TRBJ2-7; no definite D call. Trimming left V 0 bases short and J 0 bases short, with 6 bases between. Germline loops: CDR1 MGHRA, CDR2 YSYEKL. CDR3 length: 14 residues. The CDR3 loop is CASSQDVDSYEQYF. CDR3 bases: TGCGCCAGCAGCCAAGATGTAGACTCCTACGAGCAGTACTTC.

V usage is TRBV27 and J usage is TRBJ1-5; TRBD1 agrees at 7 bases. This CDR3 is 13 amino acids long. CDR1 and CDR2 (germline): MNHEY, SMNVEV (reference sequence). J gave up 11 bases and V 3 bases, and 7 bases lay outside the gene matches. The CDR3 sequence: CASSFTGASAQHF. The CDR3 region has the DNA TGTGCCAGCAGTTTCACAGGGGCATCGGCCCAGCATTTT.

This clone was seen a single time. CDR3 sequence (DNA): TGTGCCAGCAGCTCTACATCCTCTGGAAACACCATATATTTT. It specifies CASSSTSSGNTIYF. The chain recombines TRBV7-9 with TRBJ1-3; unclear D gene. The germline V and J ends were trimmed by 4 bases and 0 bases, with 7 bases remaining between them. CDR3 length: 14 amino acids. Germline V lookup: CDR1 SEHNR, CDR2 FQNEAQ (reference sequence).

The chain joins TRBV10-1 to TRBJ2-2; tentatively, D is TRBD2 (5 bases). The CDR3 has 16 amino acids. Germline V lookup: CDR1 WNHNN, CDR2 SYGVQD (reference sequence). V dropped 0 bases and J dropped 0 bases, with 8 bases sitting between them. The CDR3 sequence: CASSESRDSNTGELFF. CDR3 bases: TGCGCCAGCAGTGAGTCGAGGGATTCGAACACCGGGGAGCTGTTTTTT.

The rearrangement uses TRBV6-5 and TRBJ2-1, with D possibly being TRBD2 (6 bases). The CDR3 totals 15 residues. Germline V gene sequence: CDR1 MNHEY, CDR2 SVGAGI. Trimming took off 1 base at V and 7 bases at J, with 14 bases between the two ends. Written as DNA, the CDR3 is TGTGCCAGCAGTTACTGGGGGAGGCGAGCTAATGAGCAGTTCTTC. This sequence encodes CASSYWGRRANEQFF.

The DNA of the CDR3 is TGCGCCAGCAGCCAAACCAGACTGGGTATCTACGAGCAGTACTTC. It yields the protein CASSQTRLGIYEQYF. The chain combines TRBV4-3 with TRBJ2-7; no clear D. This CDR3 comprises 15 residues. In germline, CDR1 is LGHNA, CDR2 YSLEER. Trimming removed 2 bases at V and 3 bases at J, with 14 bases between.

The V call is TRBV2, the J call TRBJ1-1; TRBD1 matches 7 bases. The CDR3 contains 14 residues. CDR1 and CDR2 (germline): SNHLY, FYNNEI. V lost 5 bases and J lost 5; bases outside the gene matches: 8. The CDR3 region is CASSPQGEVTEAFF. The CDR3 region has the DNA TGTGCCAGCAGTCCCCAGGGGGAAGTGACTGAAGCTTTCTTT.

This chain connects TRBV27 to TRBJ2-5, with a possible D match to TRBD2 (6 bases). This CDR3 is built from 13 residues. V dropped 3 bases and J dropped 5 bases, with 10 bases sitting between them. Germline assignment: CDR1 MNHEY and CDR2 SMNVEV (reference sequence). Here the CDR3 reads CASSFGRGETQYF. The CDR3 DNA follows: TGTGCCAGCAGTTTCGGGAGAGGGGAGACCCAGTACTTC.

The chain employs TRBV5-6 and TRBJ2-7, with D uncertain. Germline CDR1 and CDR2: SGHDT and YYEEEE. This CDR3 has 13 residues. V shed 1 base and J shed 7 bases, with 12 bases lying between them. The CDR3 DNA reads as TGTGCCAGCAGCTTGAACGGTCGCTTGGAGCAGTACTTC. Its protein is CASSLNGRLEQYF.

The gene calls are TRBV29-1 and TRBJ2-7, with 8 bases matching TRBD2. This CDR3 region has 11 residues. The germline CDR1 and CDR2 sequences are SQVTM and ANQGSEA. V was pared by 6 bases and J by 6 bases, with 4 bases of the junction left unmatched. The CDR3 loop is CSVGLALEQYF. The CDR3 DNA sequence: TGCAGCGTAGGACTAGCACTCGAGCAGTACTTC.

The gene calls are TRBV18 and TRBJ2-1; TRBD2 aligns across 7 bases. The CDR3 has 12 amino acids. In germline, CDR1 is KGHSH, CDR2 LQKENI. J lost 8 bases, V lost 4 bases, and 2 bases had no gene match. CDR3 in amino acids: CASSLTSDEQFF. The CDR3 nucleotides are TGTGCCAGCTCACTAACTAGCGATGAGCAGTTCTTC.

V gene TRBV4-1 combines with J gene TRBJ1-5, with D possibly TRBD1 on 5 matching bases. The germline V gene has CDR1 MGHRA and CDR2 YSYEKL. Trimming took 0 bases from V and 7 from J, leaving 13 bases between them. This CDR3 is 15 amino acids long. DNA of the CDR3: TGCGCCAGCAGCCAAGATATGGGGGGGGGACAGCCCCAGCATTTT. Its translation is CASSQDMGGGQPQHF.

The chain combines TRBV29-1 with TRBJ2-3, with D possibly TRBD1 on 5 matching bases. The CDR3 runs 15 residues. Germline V gene data show CDR1 as SQVTM and CDR2 as ANQGSEA. Between the trimmed V and J ends, which lost 2 bases and 0 bases, there was a span of 12 bases. CDR3 residues: CSVETGATSTDTQYF. CDR3 bases: TGCAGCGTTGAAACAGGAGCTACTAGCACAGATACGCAGTATTTT.

The chain is built from TRBV4-1 and TRBJ2-7; possible D gene TRBD1, 7 bases. V was trimmed by 1 base and J by 4 bases, leaving 14 bases between them. CDR1 MGHRA and CDR2 YSYEKL come from the germline V gene. This CDR3 contains 15 residues. CDR3 sequence reads: CASSQVSGGFYEQYF. CDR3 sequence (DNA): TGCGCCAGCAGCCAAGTCTCAGGGGGGTTTTACGAGCAGTACTTC.

The gene calls are TRBV6-1 and TRBJ1-5; D not certain. The CDR3 has 16 residues. Trimming took off 0 bases at V and 0 bases at J, with 9 bases between the two ends. Germline loops: CDR1 MNHNS, CDR2 SASEGT. CDR3 sequence (DNA): TGTGCCAGCAGTGAAGCGGCGGGGTATAGCAATCAGCCCCAGCATTTT. Translation gives CASSEAAGYSNQPQHF.